The 30 T cell receptor beta chains given below trace back to one sample, sequenced in a study of cytomegalovirus exposure and HLA in healthy donors. The primer mix had 60 Vbeta and 13 Jbeta primers. TCRdb's copy holds only in-frame clones and misses some; the assay was immunoSEQ multiplex PCR. This sample yields some 220,000 clones, of which 78% are seen a single time; 0.45% to 0.5% belongs to the top ten. Sequences were obtained from PBMCs. The origin of the receptors is a boy between 5 and 17 years old in good health and CMV-seronegative.

This chain links TRBV19 with TRBJ1-2; TRBD1 might be the D (5 bases). Trimming left V 0 bases short and J 8 bases short, with 13 bases between. Germline V gives CDR1 LNHDA, CDR2 SQIVND (reference sequence). The CDR3 length is 14 residues. DNA for the CDR3: TGTGCCAGTAGTATAGATAAGTCGCAGGGAGGCTACACCTTC. As protein: CASSIDKSQGGYTF.

V and J are TRBV10-3 and TRBJ2-3, with D perhaps TRBD1 (6 bases). This CDR3 is 15 amino acids long. Germline V lookup: CDR1 ENHRY, CDR2 SYGVKD. V lost 6 bases and J lost 1, with 14 bases in between. The CDR3 DNA reads TGTGCCATCAGAAGGACAGAGGGTCGCACAGATACGCAGTATTTT. Protein sequence: CAIRRTEGRTDTQYF.

The chain is built from TRBV2 and TRBJ1-1; D ambiguous. The length of the CDR3 is 11 residues. Trimming shortened V by 8 bases and J by 7 bases, and 11 bases separated the two germline ends. The germline CDR1 and CDR2 sequences are SNHLY and FYNNEI. CDR3 amino acids: CASSLGSEAFF. CDR3 nucleotide sequence: TGTGCCAGCTCCCTGGGGAGTGAAGCTTTCTTT.

This chain connects TRBV7-8 to TRBJ1-1; D might be TRBD1 (6 bases). Germline V gene data show CDR1 as SGHVS and CDR2 as FQNEAQ. The CDR3 has 14 residues. V was shortened by 0 bases and J by 5 bases, with 10 bases between the two germline ends. The CDR3: CASSLAGGLTEAFF. CDR3 DNA sequence: TGTGCCAGCAGCTTAGCGGGGGGGCTAACTGAAGCTTTCTTT. Full variable domain (missing parts from reference TRBV7-8 and TRBJ1-1): GAGVSQSPRYKVAKRGQDVALRCDPISGHVSLFWYQQALGQGPEFLTYFQNEAQLDKSGLPSDRFFAERPEGSVSTLKIQRTQQEDSAVYLCASSLAGGLTEAFFGQGTRLTVV.

A single count supports this clone. The V gene is TRBV6-5, the J gene TRBJ1-2; possible D gene TRBD1, 5 bases. The length of the CDR3 is 14 residues. Trimming left V 0 bases short and J 8 bases short, with 13 bases between. CDR1 MNHEY and CDR2 SVGAGI come from the germline V gene. The chain's CDR3 is CASSYSMGRGGYTF. The CDR3 DNA reads as TGTGCCAGCAGTTACTCGATGGGGAGGGGAGGCTACACCTTC.

V and J are TRBV13 and TRBJ2-5; weak D call: TRBD2 (7 bases). Trimming removed 4 bases from V and 3 bases from J, with 18 bases in between. CDR1 PRHDT and CDR2 FYEKMQ come from the germline V gene (reference sequence). The length of the CDR3 is 16 residues. CDR3 sequence: CASSSALGGAEETQYF. The CDR3 bases are TGTGCCAGCAGCTCTGCTCTAGGGGGGGCCGAAGAGACCCAGTACTTC.

In regard to this clone: One junction end does not reproduce the germline sequence, and a read error may be involved. J is TRBJ1-1 and V is TRBV19, with 7 bases aligning to TRBD1. The CDR3 contains 15 residues. Germline V gene sequence: CDR1 LNHDA, CDR2 SQIVND (reference sequence). CDR3 in amino acids: CASSIARRGNPEAFF. The CDR3 nucleotides read TGTGCCAGTAGTATAGCTCGCAGGGGGAACCCTGAAGCTTTCTTT.

The chain links TRBV2 to TRBJ2-7, with TRBD2 matching 7 bases. The CDR3 has 16 amino acids. Germline V gene lookup returns CDR1 SNHLY and CDR2 FYNNEI. V gave up 6 bases and J gave up 7 bases; unmatched junction bases: 18. CDR3 region: CASSRFRAGAGAEQYF. The DNA for the CDR3 is TGTGCCAGCAGCCGCTTCAGGGCGGGAGCCGGGGCAGAGCAGTACTTC.

The J gene is TRBJ1-2, the V gene TRBV6-5, with TRBD1 as a possible D gene (6 bases). The CDR3 runs 14 residues. The V end lost 4 bases, the J end lost 5 bases, and 14 bases lay between the germline ends. Germline CDR1 is MNHEY and CDR2 is SVGAGI. The CDR3 DNA is TGTGCCAGCAGTTCCACACCCGGACAGTATGGCTACACCTTC. Encoded protein: CASSSTPGQYGYTF.

The J gene is TRBJ1-4, the V gene TRBV9, with TRBD1 as a possible D gene (5 bases). The CDR3 contains 15 residues. The V and J ends lost 4 bases and 11 bases respectively, with 21 bases between them. The germline V gene has CDR1 SGDLS and CDR2 YYNGEE. The CDR3 is CASSLDPLPGLKLFF. The CDR3 DNA reads as TGTGCCAGCAGCCTAGACCCCTTACCGGGACTCAAACTGTTTTTT.

This chain uses TRBV5-6 with TRBJ2-3; TRBD1 might be the D (6 bases). With 4 bases removed from V and 1 base from J, the gap between germline ends came to 16 bases. This CDR3 has 16 amino acids. Per the germline V gene, CDR1 is SGHDT and CDR2 is YYEEEE. The CDR3 sequence: CASSRTGTTGTDTQYF. CDR3 DNA: TGTGCCAGCAGCCGCACCGGGACAACCGGCACAGATACGCAGTATTTT. Full variable domain (remainder filled in from reference TRBV5-6 and TRBJ2-3): DAGVTQSPTHLIKTRGQQVTLRCSPKSGHDTVSWYQQALGQGPQFIFQYYEEEERQRGNFPDRFSGHQFPNYSSELNVNALLLGDSALYLCASSRTGTTGTDTQYFGPGTRLTVL.

The chain has TRBV7-9 and TRBJ2-3; no reliable D call. The CDR3 consists of 11 residues. Trimming took off 5 bases at V and 12 bases at J, with 12 bases between the two ends. Germline assignment: CDR1 SEHNR and CDR2 FQNEAQ (reference sequence). The CDR3 is CASSRYEFQYF. In nucleotides, the CDR3 is TGTGCCAGCAGCCGTTACGAGTTCCAGTATTTT.

Turning to this clone: Compared with germline, one end of the junction differs, possibly owing to a read error. Other nucleotide sequences in the sample specify the same CDR3. V and J are TRBV5-1 and TRBJ2-3; 9 bases agree with TRBD2. This CDR3 region has 14 residues. Germline-derived CDR1 and CDR2 are SGHRS and YFSETQ. The CDR3 DNA reads as TGCGCCAGCAGCTCGACTAGCGGCACAGATACGCAGTACTTT. It specifies CASSSTSGTDTQYF. Supplemented by reference TRBV5-1 and TRBJ2-3, the full variable domain reads KAGVTQTPRYLIKTRGQQVTLSCSPISGHRSVSWYQQTPGQGLQFLFEYFSETQRNKGNFPGRFSGRQFSNSRSEMNVSTLELGDSALYLCASSSTSGTDTQYFGPGTRLTVL.

The chain uses TRBV7-2 and TRBJ1-5, with a weak D call TRBD1 (5 bases). The CDR3 is 15 amino acids. In germline, CDR1 is SGHTA, CDR2 FQGNSA. The germline V and J ends were trimmed by 4 bases and 2 bases, with 12 bases remaining between them. CDR3 loop: CASSWGGRGNQPQHF. The CDR3 nucleotides read TGTGCCAGCAGCTGGGGGGGGAGGGGCAATCAGCCCCAGCATTTT.

The rearrangement uses TRBV15 and TRBJ1-2; D remains ambiguous. Germline assignment: CDR1 LNHNV and CDR2 YYDKDF (reference sequence). The CDR3 spans 15 residues. Trimming cost V 0 bases and J 5 bases, with 13 bases left between them. The DNA of the CDR3 is TGTGCCACCAGCAGAGATCTGGCGGACTCTTATGGCTACACCTTC. Translation gives CATSRDLADSYGYTF.

The chain has TRBV19 and TRBJ2-1; D unresolved. V was clipped by 5 bases and J by 4 bases, with 6 bases between them. The CDR3 length is 12 residues. Germline V CDR1 and CDR2: LNHDA, SQIVND (reference sequence). DNA for the CDR3: TGTGCCAGTAGTGGGCGATACAATGAGCAGTTCTTC. This codes for CASSGRYNEQFF.

V usage is TRBV6-5 and J usage is TRBJ2-2, with 11 positions matching TRBD2. Germline V gene data show CDR1 as MNHEY and CDR2 as SVGAGI. The CDR3 consists of 14 residues. V was clipped by 8 bases and J by 9 bases; unmatched bases: 8. In DNA form, the CDR3 reads TGTGCCAGCGGGATTAGCGGGAGGGCCCGGGAGCTGTTTTTT. Its protein is CASGISGRARELFF.

The chain has TRBV7-2 and TRBJ1-2; weak D call: TRBD1 (5 bases). V was cut by 2 bases and J by 2 bases, with 21 bases left in between. In germline, CDR1 is SGHTA, CDR2 FQGNSA. CDR3 length equals 18 residues. CDR3 loop: CASSLSLRLGHTNYGYTF. Written as DNA, the CDR3 is TGTGCCAGCAGCTTAAGCCTACGCCTAGGACATACGAACTATGGCTACACCTTC.

V gene TRBV13 combines with J gene TRBJ1-1; D uncertain. V was clipped by 1 base and J by 3 bases, with 3 bases between them. This CDR3 comprises 12 residues. Germline V gives CDR1 PRHDT, CDR2 FYEKMQ (reference sequence). The CDR3 nucleotides are TGTGCCAGCAGCTTAGTAGACACTGAAGCTTTCTTT. It yields the protein CASSLVDTEAFF.

V is TRBV15 and J is TRBJ2-5; no firm D call. The J call may not be correct, given that the DNA end is closer to TRBJ2-7. From germline, CDR1 is LNHNV and CDR2 YYDKDF (reference sequence). The CDR3 is 13 amino acids. The CDR3 DNA follows: TGTGCCACCAGCAGAGATCCTAGCTACGAGCAGTACTTC. It is translated as CATSRDPSYEQYF.

This clone showed up just once. The CDR3 nucleotides read TGTGCCTGGCGACAGGGAATATCTGGCTACACCTTC. Its protein product is CAWRQGISGYTF. The rearrangement links TRBV30 to TRBJ1-2; 7 nucleotides align to TRBD1. This CDR3 is built from 12 residues. The germline CDR1 and CDR2 sequences are GTSNPN and SVGIG (reference sequence). J was trimmed by 7 bases and V by 5 bases; bases with no gene match: 7.

This chain uses TRBV18 with TRBJ2-3; 9 bases map to TRBD2. This CDR3 has 15 residues. V shed 1 base, J shed 6 bases, and the junction held 5 bases outside the gene matches. Germline values: CDR1 KGHSH, CDR2 LQKENI. The CDR3 spells CASSPRSGGRDTQYF. CDR3 nucleotides: TGTGCCAGCTCACCACGAAGCGGGGGGAGGGATACGCAGTATTTT.

The chain links TRBV20-1 to TRBJ1-2; unclear D gene. Deletions cut 0 bases from V and 8 bases from J, with 7 bases between. The germline V gene encodes CDR1 DFQATT and CDR2 SNEGSKA (reference sequence). The CDR3 is 11 amino acids. The CDR3 region is CSARDMEGYTF. In nucleotides, the CDR3 is TGCAGTGCTAGAGATATGGAGGGCTACACCTTC.

The gene calls are TRBV6-5 and TRBJ1-1; D remains ambiguous. Germline CDR1 is MNHEY and CDR2 is SVGAGI. This CDR3 comprises 13 residues. Trimming shortened V by 2 bases and J by 1 base, and 5 bases separated the two germline ends. The CDR3 nucleotides read TGTGCCAGCAGTTACGAGTGGAACACTGAAGCTTTCTTT. Its protein is CASSYEWNTEAFF.

This chain connects TRBV4-2 to TRBJ1-5, with TRBD1 identical over 9 bases. Germline V gene sequence: CDR1 LGHNA, CDR2 YNFKEQ. The CDR3 loop spans 14 amino acids. Germline trimming cut 2 bases from V and 5 bases from J; bases unmatched to any gene: 1. The CDR3 nucleotides read TGTGCCAGCAGCCAAACAGGGGGCGATCAGCCCCAGCATTTT. Translation gives CASSQTGGDQPQHF.

The chain combines TRBV11-3 with TRBJ2-7; 8 bases align to TRBD2. CDR1 and CDR2 (germline): SGHNT, YENEEA. CDR3 length: 14 residues. V lost 5 bases and J lost 2; bases outside the gene matches: 5. DNA of the CDR3: TGTGCCAGCAGCCCCCGGGGGGGCCCCTACGAGCAGTACTTC. Translating it yields CASSPRGGPYEQYF.

The chain employs TRBV2 and TRBJ1-4; no firm D call. Trimming removed 5 bases at V and 2 bases at J, with 9 bases between. This CDR3 has 14 residues. Germline loops: CDR1 SNHLY, CDR2 FYNNEI. The CDR3 coding sequence is TGTGCCAGCAGTCGGGAAGGTACTAATGAAAAACTGTTTTTT. Amino acids: CASSREGTNEKLFF.

This clone was counted a few times. The V call is TRBV7-9, the J call TRBJ2-7; 8 nucleotides match TRBD2. V shed 4 bases, J shed 3 bases, and the junction held 11 bases outside the gene matches. There are 16 residues in the CDR3. Germline values: CDR1 SEHNR, CDR2 FQNEAQ (reference sequence). This CDR3 is CASSSPERGPRYEQYF. In DNA form, the CDR3 reads TGTGCCAGCAGCTCCCCGGAGCGGGGGCCTCGCTACGAGCAGTACTTC.

V is TRBV6-4 and J is TRBJ2-3; 8 bases agree with TRBD2. With 0 bases clipped from V and 0 bases from J, the junction kept 2 bases outside the gene matches. The CDR3 has 16 amino acids. Per the germline V gene, CDR1 is MRHNA and CDR2 is SNTAGT. This CDR3 is CASSDSERGSTDTQYF. DNA for the CDR3: TGTGCCAGCAGTGACTCGGAGCGGGGGAGCACAGATACGCAGTATTTT.

The rearrangement joins TRBV2 to TRBJ2-3; 8 bases are a match to TRBD1. CDR3 length: 16 residues. Germline V gene lookup returns CDR1 SNHLY and CDR2 FYNNEI. J gave up 2 bases and V 0 bases, and 4 bases lay outside the gene matches. Here the CDR3 reads CASSEASQGDTDTQYF. The CDR3 nucleotides read TGTGCCAGCAGTGAAGCTTCACAGGGGGACACAGATACGCAGTATTTT.